This is a list of T cell receptor beta chains from one sample in a study of identical twins. From the 5' RACE reads, TCRdb called clonotypes with MiXCR, one entry per CDR3 protein. The data hold 430,000 or so distinct CDR3 sequences, with 24% observed a single time. These data are also associated with another study on T cells expressing NK-cell markers.

The sequencing input was CD4+ T cells sorted from blood. These receptors were obtained from a woman under 30 in good health. Both conserved end residues are part of each CDR3. Fields, in order: CDR3 length, V gene, J gene, D gene, clone size, CDR3 DNA, CDR3 protein. The D gene is left open where the match is weak. Rows may omit the clone size; those that give it use once, few, many or a size class.

12	TRBV29-1	TRBJ1-1	.	many	TGCAGCGTATGGGGAGGAGGGACTGAAGCTTTCTTT	CSVWGGGTEAFF
13	TRBV20-1	TRBJ2-7	.	once	TGCAGTGCTAGGGCTCGGCGGACCTACGAGCAGTACTTC	CSARARRTYEQYF
13	TRBV20-1	TRBJ2-3	TRBD2	few	TGCAGTGCTAGGACAGCTAGCGGGAGCACGCAGTATTTT	CSARTASGSTQYF
16	TRBV18	TRBJ2-1	.	.	TGTGCCAGCTCACCTCTGGAGGGTAGCTCCTACAATGAGCAGTTCTTC	CASSPLEGSSYNEQFF
15	TRBV3-1	TRBJ1-4	.	few	TGTGCCAGCAGCCACACAGGGCGTTTTGGGGAAAAACTGTTTTTT	CASSHTGRFGEKLFF
13	TRBV12-3/TRBV12-4	TRBJ1-2	TRBD1	.	TGTGCCAGCAACCTAGGACAGGGGGATGGCTACACCTTC	CASNLGQGDGYTF
19	TRBV7-6	TRBJ2-3	TRBD2	.	TGTGCCAGCATCGAGAGACCCGGGACTAGCGGGAGCCTCCCAGATACGCAGTATTTT	CASIERPGTSGSLPDTQYF
13	TRBV3-1	TRBJ2-5	.	.	TGTGCCAGCAGTGGAACTATGACGGAGACCCAGTACTTC	CASSGTMTETQYF
15	TRBV30	TRBJ1-2	TRBD1	.	TGTGCCTGGAGGCTGGGACAGGGTAGGAACTATGGCTACACCTTC	CAWRLGQGRNYGYTF
15	TRBV7-9	TRBJ2-5	TRBD1	.	TGTGCCAGCAGCTTAGGACAGGGACACCAAGAGACCCAGTACTTC	CASSLGQGHQETQYF
14	TRBV12-3/TRBV12-4	TRBJ2-1	TRBD2	few	TGTGCCAGCAGCTTTCTGACTAGCGGGAATGAGCAGTTCTTC	CASSFLTSGNEQFF
11	TRBV7-2	TRBJ2-7	.	.	TGTGCCAGCAGCTCGAAACACGAGCAGTACTTC	CASSSKHEQYF
13	TRBV7-2	TRBJ2-7	.	many	TGTGCCAGCAGCTTGGGGCCCGAGAGGGAGCAGTACTTC	CASSLGPEREQYF
14	TRBV10-1	TRBJ2-7	.	.	TGCGCCAGCAGACCCGACAGGCTCTCCTACGAGCAGTACTTC	CASRPDRLSYEQYF
17	TRBV5-1	TRBJ2-1	TRBD2	few	TGCGCCAGCAGGGAGGGACTAGCGGGCGGCAACTCCAATGAGCAGTTCTTC	CASREGLAGGNSNEQFF
11	TRBV20-1	TRBJ2-4	.	.	TGCAGTGCCCCGGGGCCAGCGATTCAGTACTTC	CSAPGPAIQYF
16	TRBV10-2	TRBJ2-5	TRBD2	.	TGCGCCAGCAGTGATGATAGGGCGGGAGCCCGGGAGACCCAGTACTTC	CASSDDRAGARETQYF
16	TRBV3-1	TRBJ2-2	.	few	TGTGCCAGCAGCCAATGGGTCGGGTCGAACACCGGGGAGCTGTTTTTT	CASSQWVGSNTGELFF
15	TRBV7-9	TRBJ2-3	.	few	TGTGCCAGCAGCCCCCCCCTGGTCTCCACAGATACGCAGTATTTT	CASSPPLVSTDTQYF
13	TRBV20-1	TRBJ2-5	.	.	TGCAGTGCTAGGCAACCTCCCATCGCGACCCAGTACTTC	CSARQPPIATQYF
12	TRBV12-3/TRBV12-4	TRBJ2-3	.	.	TGTGCCAGCAGATTAGTTTCAGATACGCAGTATTTT	CASRLVSDTQYF
17	TRBV3-1	TRBJ2-1	.	.	TGTGCCAGCAGCCAAGATCTACGGCAGGTGACCTACAATGAGCAGTTCTTC	CASSQDLRQVTYNEQFF
14	TRBV5-1	TRBJ2-2	TRBD2	few	TGCGCCAGCCGAGCGGGGGACTACACCGGGGAGCTGTTTTTT	CASRAGDYTGELFF
15	TRBV14	TRBJ2-5	.	few	TGTGCCAGCAGCCCGAAAGTGGAGGGACTGGGGACCCAGTACTTC	CASSPKVEGLGTQYF
18	TRBV12-3/TRBV12-4	TRBJ2-7	.	.	TGTGCCAGCAGTACGGCGACAGGGTGGGGGAGGACTACCTACGAGCAGTACTTC	CASSTATGWGRTTYEQYF
13	TRBV7-2	TRBJ2-7	TRBD2	few	TGTGCCAGCAGCCGGACTAGCATCTACGAGCAGTACTTC	CASSRTSIYEQYF
14	TRBV6-5	TRBJ2-3	.	few	TGTGCCAGCAGTTACCGACGTTACACAGATACGCAGTATTTT	CASSYRRYTDTQYF
14	TRBV30	TRBJ1-2	TRBD1	.	TGTGCCTGGAGCTCGGGACAGGGAGGCTATGGCTACACCTTC	CAWSSGQGGYGYTF